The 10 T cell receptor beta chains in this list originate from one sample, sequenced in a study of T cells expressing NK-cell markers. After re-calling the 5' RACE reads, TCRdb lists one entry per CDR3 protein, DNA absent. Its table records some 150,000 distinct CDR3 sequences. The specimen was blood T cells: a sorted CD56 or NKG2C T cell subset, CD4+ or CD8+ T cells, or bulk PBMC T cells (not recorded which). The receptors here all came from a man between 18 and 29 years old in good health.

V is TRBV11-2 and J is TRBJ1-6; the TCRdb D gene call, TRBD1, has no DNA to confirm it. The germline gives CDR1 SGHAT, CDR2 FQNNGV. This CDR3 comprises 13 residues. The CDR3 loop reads CASSPNTGGDPHF.

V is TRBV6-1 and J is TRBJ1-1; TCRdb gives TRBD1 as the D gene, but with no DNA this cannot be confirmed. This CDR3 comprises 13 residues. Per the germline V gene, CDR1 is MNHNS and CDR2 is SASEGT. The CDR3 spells CASGVGGVTEAFF.

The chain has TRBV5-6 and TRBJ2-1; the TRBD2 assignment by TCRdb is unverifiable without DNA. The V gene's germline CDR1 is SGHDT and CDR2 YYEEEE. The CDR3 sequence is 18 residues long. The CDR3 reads CASSLATSGVSSYNEQFF. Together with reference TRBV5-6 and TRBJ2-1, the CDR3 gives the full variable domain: DAGVTQSPTHLIKTRGQQVTLRCSPKSGHDTVSWYQQALGQGPQFIFQYYEEEERQRGNFPDRFSGHQFPNYSSELNVNALLLGDSALYLCASSLATSGVSSYNEQFFGPGTRLTVL.

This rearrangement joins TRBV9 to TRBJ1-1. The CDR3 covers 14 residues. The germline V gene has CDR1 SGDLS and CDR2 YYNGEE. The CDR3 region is CASSPHRGDTEAFF.

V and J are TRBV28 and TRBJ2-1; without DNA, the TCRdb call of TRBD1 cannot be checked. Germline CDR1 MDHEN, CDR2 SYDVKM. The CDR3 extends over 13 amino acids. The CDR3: CASRGTGDNEQFF.

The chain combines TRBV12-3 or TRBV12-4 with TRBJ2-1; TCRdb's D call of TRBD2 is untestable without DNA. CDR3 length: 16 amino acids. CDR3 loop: CASINLAGGPRNEQFF.

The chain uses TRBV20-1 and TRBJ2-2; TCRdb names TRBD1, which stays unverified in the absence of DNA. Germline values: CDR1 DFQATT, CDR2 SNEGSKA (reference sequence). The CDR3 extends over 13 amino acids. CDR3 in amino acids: CSVLGPNTGELFF.

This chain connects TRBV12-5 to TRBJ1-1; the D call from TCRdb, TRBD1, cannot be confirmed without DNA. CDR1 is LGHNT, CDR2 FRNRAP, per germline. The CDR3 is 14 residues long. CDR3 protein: CASGLGHPNTEAFF.

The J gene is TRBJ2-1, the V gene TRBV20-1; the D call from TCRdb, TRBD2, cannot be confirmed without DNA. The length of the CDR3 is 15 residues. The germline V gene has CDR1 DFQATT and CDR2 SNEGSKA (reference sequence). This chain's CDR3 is CSARDYGPSHNEQFF.

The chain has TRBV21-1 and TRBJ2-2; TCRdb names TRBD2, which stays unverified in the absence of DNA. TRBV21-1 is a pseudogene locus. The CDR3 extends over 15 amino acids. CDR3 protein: CASSELAGWTGELFF.